This T cell receptor (beta chain) appears in the sequencing data of a study of blood T cells in healthy people across ages. The table lists this clonotype with many counts. Using a J-beta primer mix together with a sample-barcoded 5' primer, a second PCR was run for roughly 7 to 12 cycles. From the 5' RACE reads, TCRdb called clonotypes with MiXCR, one entry per CDR3 protein. The table records roughly 650,000 distinct CDR3 sequences, around 32% of them present only once. The receptor's source is a woman aged 80 or over in good health. The specimen sequenced was blood.

The CDR3 loop is CATYRQGEKLFF. CDR3 in DNA: TGTGCCACTTATCGACAGGGTGAAAAACTGTTTTTT. This chain links TRBV28 with TRBJ1-4; 7 nucleotides agree with TRBD1. J was trimmed by 7 bases and V by 10 bases; bases with no gene match: 6. The CDR3 contains 12 residues. CDR1 is MDHEN and CDR2 is SYDVKM in the germline V gene. Full variable domain (remainder filled in from reference TRBV28 and TRBJ1-4): DVKVTQSSRYLVKRTGEKVFLECVQDMDHENMFWYRQDPGLGLRLIYFSYDVKMKEKGDIPEGYSVSREKKERFSLILESASTNQTSMYLCATYRQGEKLFFGSGTQLSVL.